This T cell receptor (beta chain) was obtained from a study of metastatic and nonmetastatic thyroid tumors. Across the study: Both malignant and benign thyroid patients supplied peripheral blood and tumor or nodule tissue samples, across which the repertoires of these patients were then compared. Study observations and caveats: When malignant thyroid tumors were compared with benign nodules, TCR beta diversity was reportedly significantly higher in the malignant tumors. This held in both blood and tumor samples.

In germline, CDR1 is MNHEY, CDR2 SVGEGT. V trimming: 7 bases; J trimming: 1 base; junction bases outside the gene matches: 16. This CDR3 is 18 amino acids long. Every patient underwent thyroid surgery untreated. Authors' methods: CDR3 differences across clinicopathological groups were used to build a distant-metastasis classifier for papillary thyroid cancer. TCRdb reprocessed the PCR reads via MiXCR. These V and J calls originate from TCRdb's pipeline instead of the authors' own analysis. The data contain around 20,000 clones, around a third of them seen just once; the ten biggest clones take up 20% to 25%. The table lists this clone with a few counts. Its antigen is still unknown.

The sequence was obtained from a female donor with papillary thyroid cancer or a benign thyroid nodule (not recorded which). Some clones in this sample may be carry-over from other donors' samples. The sample was adjacent normal tissue. J is TRBJ1-5 and V is TRBV6-2 or TRBV6-3; 7 bases align to TRBD1. Written as DNA, the CDR3 is TGTGCCAGCAAACAACCCGGACAGGTTAGCGGGAGCAATCAGCCCCAGCATTTT. Translating it yields CASKQPGQVSGSNQPQHF.